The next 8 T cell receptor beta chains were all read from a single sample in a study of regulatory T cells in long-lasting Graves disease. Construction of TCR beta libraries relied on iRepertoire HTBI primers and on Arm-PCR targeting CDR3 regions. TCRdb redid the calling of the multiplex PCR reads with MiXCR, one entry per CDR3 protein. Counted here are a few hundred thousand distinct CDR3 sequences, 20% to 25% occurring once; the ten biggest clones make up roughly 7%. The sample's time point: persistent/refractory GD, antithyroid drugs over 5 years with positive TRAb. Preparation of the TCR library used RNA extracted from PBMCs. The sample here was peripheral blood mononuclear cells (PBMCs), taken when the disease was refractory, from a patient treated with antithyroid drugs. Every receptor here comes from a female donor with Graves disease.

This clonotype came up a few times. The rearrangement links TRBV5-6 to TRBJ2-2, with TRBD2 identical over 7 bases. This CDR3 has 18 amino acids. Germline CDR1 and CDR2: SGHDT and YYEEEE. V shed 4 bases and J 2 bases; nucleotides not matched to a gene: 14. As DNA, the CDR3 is TGTGCCAGCAGCCCATTGGCGGGGGACCCTTTCAACACCGGGGAGCTGTTTTTT. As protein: CASSPLAGDPFNTGELFF.

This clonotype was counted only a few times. This chain's CDR3 is CAISSTGDEQYF. Written as DNA, the CDR3 is TGTGCCATCAGCTCGACAGGGGACGAGCAGTACTTC. V and J are TRBV10-3 and TRBJ2-7; 8 nucleotides agree with TRBD1. The ends lost 6 bases at V and 5 bases at J; junction bases unmatched: 3. This CDR3 spans 12 amino acids. The germline CDR1 and CDR2 sequences are ENHRY and SYGVKD.

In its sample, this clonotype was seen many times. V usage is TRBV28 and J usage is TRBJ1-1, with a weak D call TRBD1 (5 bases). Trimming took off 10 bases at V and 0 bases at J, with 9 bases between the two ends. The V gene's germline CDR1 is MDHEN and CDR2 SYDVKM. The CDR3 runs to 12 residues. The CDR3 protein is CAMGDLNTEAFF. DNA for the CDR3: TGTGCCATGGGGGACTTGAACACTGAAGCTTTCTTT. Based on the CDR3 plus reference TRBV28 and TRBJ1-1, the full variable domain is DVKVTQSSRYLVKRTGEKVFLECVQDMDHENMFWYRQDPGLGLRLIYFSYDVKMKEKGDIPEGYSVSREKKERFSLILESASTNQTSMYLCAMGDLNTEAFFGQGTRLTVV.

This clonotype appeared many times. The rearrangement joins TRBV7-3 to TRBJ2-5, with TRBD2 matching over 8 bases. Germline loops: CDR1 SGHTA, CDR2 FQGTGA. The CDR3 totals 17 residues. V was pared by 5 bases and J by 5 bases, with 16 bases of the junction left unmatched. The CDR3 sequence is CASSPSSSRGGRETQYF. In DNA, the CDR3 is TGTGCCAGCAGCCCGAGCAGCTCGCGGGGCGGGAGGGAGACCCAGTACTTC.

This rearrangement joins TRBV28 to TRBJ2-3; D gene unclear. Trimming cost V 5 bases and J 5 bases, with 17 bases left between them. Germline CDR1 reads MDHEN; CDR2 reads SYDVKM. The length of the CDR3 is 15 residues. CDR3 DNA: TGTGCCAGCAGTCCCCGAAATGTGCGTATAGATACGCAGTATTTT. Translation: CASSPRNVRIDTQYF.

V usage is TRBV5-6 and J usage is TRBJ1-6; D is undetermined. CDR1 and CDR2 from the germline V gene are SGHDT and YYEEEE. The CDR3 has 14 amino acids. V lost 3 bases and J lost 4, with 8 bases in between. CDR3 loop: CASSSTAYNSPLHF. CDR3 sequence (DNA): TGTGCCAGCAGCTCGACCGCTTATAATTCACCCCTCCACTTT.

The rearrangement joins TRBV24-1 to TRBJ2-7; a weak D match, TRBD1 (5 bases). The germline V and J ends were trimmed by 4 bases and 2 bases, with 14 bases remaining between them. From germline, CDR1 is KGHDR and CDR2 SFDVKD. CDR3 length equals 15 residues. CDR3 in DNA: TGTGCCACCAGTGACTGGAAGGGGCTGGCCTACGAGCAGTACTTC. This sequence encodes CATSDWKGLAYEQYF.

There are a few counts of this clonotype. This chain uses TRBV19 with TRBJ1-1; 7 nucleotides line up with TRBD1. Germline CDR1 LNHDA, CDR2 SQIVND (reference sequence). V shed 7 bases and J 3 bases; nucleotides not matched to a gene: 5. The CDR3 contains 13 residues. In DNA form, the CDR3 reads TGTGCCAGTATGAGGGACAGTTACACTGAAGCTTTCTTT. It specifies CASMRDSYTEAFF.